Listed below are T cell receptor beta chains from one sample, sequenced in a study of T cells in Graves' hyperthyroidism and ophthalmopathy. TCRdb re-derived calls from the multiplex PCR reads in MiXCR, one entry per CDR3 protein. The top ten clones hold about 30% of a sample with around 300,000 distinct CDR3 sequences, 25% of them seen once. Sequenced: blood. The source is a middle-aged man with Graves' hyperthyroidism that later progressed to Graves' ophthalmopathy. The CDR3 runs from the conserved cysteine through the conserved F or W. Fields, in order: D gene, J gene, clone size, V gene, CDR3 protein, CDR3 DNA. The D gene is left open where the match is weak. Where a row states a size, it is once, few, many or the class of an expanded clone; other rows omit it.

D: TRBD1
J: TRBJ1-1
size: many
V: TRBV20-1
CDR3: CSAKTGRNTEAFF
DNA: TGCAGTGCTAAGACAGGGAGGAACACTGAAGCTTTCTTT

D: -
J: TRBJ2-2
size: many
V: TRBV9
CDR3: CASSNHDRSTGELFF
DNA: TGTGCCAGCAGCAACCATGACAGGAGCACCGGGGAGCTGTTTTTT

D: -
J: TRBJ1-5
size: -
V: TRBV20-1
CDR3: CSARVADNQPQHF
DNA: TGCAGTGCTAGAGTGGCAGACAATCAGCCCCAGCATTTT

D: -
J: TRBJ2-5
size: many
V: TRBV5-1
CDR3: CATRRSGAQETQYF
DNA: TGCGCCACCAGGCGGTCGGGAGCCCAAGAGACCCAGTACTTC

D: -
J: TRBJ1-3
size: few
V: TRBV5-1
CDR3: CASSSGLGNTIYF
DNA: TGCGCCAGCAGCTCGGGGTTGGGAAACACCATATATTTT

D: -
J: TRBJ2-5
size: many
V: TRBV12-5
CDR3: CASGLGHEETQYF
DNA: TGTGCTAGTGGTTTGGGCCATGAAGAGACCCAGTACTTC

D: TRBD1
J: TRBJ1-6
size: -
V: TRBV5-1
CDR3: CASSLGQDAKSPLHF
DNA: TGCGCCAGCAGCTTAGGACAGGACGCCAAATCACCCCTCCACTTT

D: TRBD2
J: TRBJ2-5
size: -
V: TRBV20-1
CDR3: CSASYNGRQNPEGYF
DNA: TGCAGTGCTAGCTACAACGGGAGGCAAAACCCGGAGGGGTACTTC

D: -
J: TRBJ2-7
size: many
V: TRBV7-2
CDR3: CASSLEGFPYEQYF
DNA: TGTGCCAGCAGCTTAGAAGGGTTCCCCTACGAGCAGTACTTC

D: -
J: TRBJ1-1
size: -
V: TRBV27
CDR3: CASSLTPVNTEAFF
DNA: TGTGCCAGCAGTTTAACTCCGGTGAACACTGAAGCTTTCTTT

D: -
J: TRBJ1-3
size: many
V: TRBV29-1
CDR3: CSARTNSGNTIYF
DNA: TGCAGCGCTCGGACAAACTCTGGAAACACCATATATTTT

D: -
J: TRBJ2-7
size: -
V: TRBV7-8
CDR3: CASSASRYEQYF
DNA: TGTGCCAGCAGCGCAAGCCGCTACGAGCAGTACTTC

D: -
J: TRBJ1-5
size: many
V: TRBV12-3/TRBV12-4
CDR3: CASSFGTPYSNQPQHF
DNA: TGTGCCAGCAGTTTTGGTACTCCATATAGCAATCAGCCCCAGCATTTT